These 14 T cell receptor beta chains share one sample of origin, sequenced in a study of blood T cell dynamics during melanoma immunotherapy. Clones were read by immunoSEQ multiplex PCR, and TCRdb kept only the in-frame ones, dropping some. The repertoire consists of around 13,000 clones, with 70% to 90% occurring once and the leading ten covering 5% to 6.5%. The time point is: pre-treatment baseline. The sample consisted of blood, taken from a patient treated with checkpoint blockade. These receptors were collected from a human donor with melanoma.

CDR3 region: CASSARWGGQNTGELFF. The CDR3 region has the DNA TGTGCCAGCAGCGCCCGATGGGGGGGACAGAACACCGGGGAGCTGTTTTTT. This chain connects TRBV9 to TRBJ2-2; possible D gene TRBD2, 7 bases. Germline V lookup: CDR1 SGDLS, CDR2 YYNGEE. The ends were cut back, 3 bases at V and 1 base at J, with 16 bases in the middle. This CDR3 is 17 amino acids long.

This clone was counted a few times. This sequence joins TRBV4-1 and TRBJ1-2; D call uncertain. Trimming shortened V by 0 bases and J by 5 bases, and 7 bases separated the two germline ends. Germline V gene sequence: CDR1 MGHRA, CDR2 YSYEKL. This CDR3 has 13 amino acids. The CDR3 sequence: CASSQDPGYGYTF. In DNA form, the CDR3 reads TGCGCCAGCAGCCAAGATCCCGGGTATGGCTACACCTTC.

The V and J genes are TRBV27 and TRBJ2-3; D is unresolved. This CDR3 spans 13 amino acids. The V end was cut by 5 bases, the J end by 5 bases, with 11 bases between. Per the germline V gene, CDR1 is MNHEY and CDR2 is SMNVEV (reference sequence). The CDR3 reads CASSEEVEDTQYF. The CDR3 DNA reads TGTGCCAGCAGTGAGGAAGTCGAAGATACGCAGTATTTT.

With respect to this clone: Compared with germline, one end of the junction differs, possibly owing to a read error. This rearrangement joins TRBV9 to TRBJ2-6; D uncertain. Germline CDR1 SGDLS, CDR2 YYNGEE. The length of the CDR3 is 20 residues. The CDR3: CASSVGPSSGPRSRANVLTF. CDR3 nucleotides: TGTGCCAGCAGCGTAGGGCCCTCCTCAGGTCCTCGCTCTCGGGCCAACGTCCTGACTTTC.

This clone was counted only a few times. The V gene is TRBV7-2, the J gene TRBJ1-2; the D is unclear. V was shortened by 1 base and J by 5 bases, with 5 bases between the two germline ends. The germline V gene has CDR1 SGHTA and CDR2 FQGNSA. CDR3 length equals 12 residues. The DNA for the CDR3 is TGTGCCAGCAGCTTAGGGAAATATGGCTACACCTTC. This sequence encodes CASSLGKYGYTF.

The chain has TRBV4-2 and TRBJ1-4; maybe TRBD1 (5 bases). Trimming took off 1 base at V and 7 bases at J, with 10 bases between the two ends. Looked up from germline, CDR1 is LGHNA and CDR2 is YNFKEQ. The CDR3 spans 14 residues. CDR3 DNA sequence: TGTGCCAGCAGCCAAGGGGGGAACGGTGAAAAACTGTTTTTT. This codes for CASSQGGNGEKLFF.

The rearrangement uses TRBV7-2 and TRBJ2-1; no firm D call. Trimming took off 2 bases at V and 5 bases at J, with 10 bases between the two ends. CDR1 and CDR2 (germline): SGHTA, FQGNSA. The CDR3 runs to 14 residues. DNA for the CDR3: TGTGCCAGCAGCTTACCCGACGGAGACAATGAGCAGTTCTTC. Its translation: CASSLPDGDNEQFF.

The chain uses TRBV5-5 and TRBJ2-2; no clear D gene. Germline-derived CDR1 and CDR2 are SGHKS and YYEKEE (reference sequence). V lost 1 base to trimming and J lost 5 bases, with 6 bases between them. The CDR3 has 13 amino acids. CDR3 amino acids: CASSLTVTGELFF. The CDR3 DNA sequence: TGTGCCAGCAGCTTGACGGTTACCGGGGAGCTGTTTTTT.

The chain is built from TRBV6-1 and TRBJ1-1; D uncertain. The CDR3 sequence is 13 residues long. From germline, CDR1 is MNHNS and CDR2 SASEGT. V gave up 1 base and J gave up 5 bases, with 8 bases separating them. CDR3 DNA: TGTGCCAGCAGTGAAGGTGGCTGGACTGAAGCTTTCTTT. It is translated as CASSEGGWTEAFF.

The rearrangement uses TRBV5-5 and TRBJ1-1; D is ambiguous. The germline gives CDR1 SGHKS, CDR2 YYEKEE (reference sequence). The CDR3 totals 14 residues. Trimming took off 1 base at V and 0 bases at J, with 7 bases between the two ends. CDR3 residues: CASSLLRLNTEAFF. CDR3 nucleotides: TGTGCCAGCAGCTTGTTACGGCTGAACACTGAAGCTTTCTTT.

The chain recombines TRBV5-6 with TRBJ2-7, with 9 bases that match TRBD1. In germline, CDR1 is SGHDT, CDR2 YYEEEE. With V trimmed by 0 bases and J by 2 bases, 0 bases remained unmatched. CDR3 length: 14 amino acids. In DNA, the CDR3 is TGTGCCAGCAGCTTGGGACAGGGGGCCTACGAGCAGTACGTC. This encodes CASSLGQGAYEQYV.

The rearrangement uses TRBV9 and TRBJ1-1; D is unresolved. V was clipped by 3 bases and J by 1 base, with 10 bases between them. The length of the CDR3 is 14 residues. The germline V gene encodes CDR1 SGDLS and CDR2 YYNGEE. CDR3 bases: TGTGCCAGCAGCGCTTACGCAGGGAACACTGAAGCTTTCTTT. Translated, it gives CASSAYAGNTEAFF.

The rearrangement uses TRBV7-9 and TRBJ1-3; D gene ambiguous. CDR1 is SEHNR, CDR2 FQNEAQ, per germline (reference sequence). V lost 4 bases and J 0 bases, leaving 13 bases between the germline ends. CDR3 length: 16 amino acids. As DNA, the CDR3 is TGTGCCAGCAGCTCCGTCGGAGGGAGCTCTGGAAACACCATATATTTT. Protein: CASSSVGGSSGNTIYF.

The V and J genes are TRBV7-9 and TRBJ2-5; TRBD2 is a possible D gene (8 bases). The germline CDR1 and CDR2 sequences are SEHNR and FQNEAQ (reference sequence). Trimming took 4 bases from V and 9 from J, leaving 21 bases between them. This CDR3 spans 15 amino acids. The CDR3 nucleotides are TGTGCCAGCAGCTCAGGTCGGGAGGGGGCCGGGGCCCAGTACTTC. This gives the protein CASSSGREGAGAQYF.